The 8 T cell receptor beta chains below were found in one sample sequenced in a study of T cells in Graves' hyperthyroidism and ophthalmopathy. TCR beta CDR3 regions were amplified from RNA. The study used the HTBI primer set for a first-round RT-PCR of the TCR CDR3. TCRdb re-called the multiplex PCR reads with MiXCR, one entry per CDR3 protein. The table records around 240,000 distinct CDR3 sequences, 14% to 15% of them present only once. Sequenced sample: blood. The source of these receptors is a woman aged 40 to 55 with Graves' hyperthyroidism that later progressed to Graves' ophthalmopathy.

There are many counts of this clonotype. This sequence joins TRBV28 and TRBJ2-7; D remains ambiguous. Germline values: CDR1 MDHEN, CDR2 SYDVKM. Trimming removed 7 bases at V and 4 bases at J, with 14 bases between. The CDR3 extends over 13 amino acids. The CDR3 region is CASTTRLGYEQYF. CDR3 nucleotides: TGTGCCAGCACAACGCGGCTCGGGTACGAGCAGTACTTC.

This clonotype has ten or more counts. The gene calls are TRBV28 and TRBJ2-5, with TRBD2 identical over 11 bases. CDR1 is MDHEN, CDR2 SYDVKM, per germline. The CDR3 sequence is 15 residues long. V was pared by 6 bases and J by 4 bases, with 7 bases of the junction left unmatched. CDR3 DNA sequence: TGTGCCAGCAGCCGGACTAGCGGGTTAGGAGAGACCCAGTACTTC. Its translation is CASSRTSGLGETQYF.

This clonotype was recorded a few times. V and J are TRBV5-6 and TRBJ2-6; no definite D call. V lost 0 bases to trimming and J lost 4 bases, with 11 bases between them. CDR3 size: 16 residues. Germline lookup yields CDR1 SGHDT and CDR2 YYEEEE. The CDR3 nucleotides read TGTGCCAGCAGCTTGGGGCAGTTCCCGGGGGCCAACGTCCTGACTTTC. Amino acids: CASSLGQFPGANVLTF.

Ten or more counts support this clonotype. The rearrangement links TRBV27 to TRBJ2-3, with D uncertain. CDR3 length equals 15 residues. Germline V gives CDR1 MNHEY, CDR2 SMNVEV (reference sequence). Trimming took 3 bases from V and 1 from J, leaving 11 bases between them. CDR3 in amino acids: CASSLVDPGTDTQYF. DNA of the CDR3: TGTGCCAGCAGTTTGGTAGACCCGGGCACAGATACGCAGTATTTT.

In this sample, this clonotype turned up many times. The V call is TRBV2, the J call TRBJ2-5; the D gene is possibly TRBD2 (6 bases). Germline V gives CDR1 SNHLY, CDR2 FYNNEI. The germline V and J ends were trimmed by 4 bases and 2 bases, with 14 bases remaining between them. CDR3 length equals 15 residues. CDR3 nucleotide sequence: TGTGCCAGCAGTGTTGGGGTAGCGGATCAAGAGACCCAGTACTTC. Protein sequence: CASSVGVADQETQYF.

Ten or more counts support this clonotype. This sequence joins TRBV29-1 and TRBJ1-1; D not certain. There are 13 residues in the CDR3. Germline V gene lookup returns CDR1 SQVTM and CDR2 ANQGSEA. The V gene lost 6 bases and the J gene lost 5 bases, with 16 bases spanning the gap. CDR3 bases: TGCAGCGTCGGAGTCACCCTCGGGACTGAAGCTTTCTTT. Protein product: CSVGVTLGTEAFF.

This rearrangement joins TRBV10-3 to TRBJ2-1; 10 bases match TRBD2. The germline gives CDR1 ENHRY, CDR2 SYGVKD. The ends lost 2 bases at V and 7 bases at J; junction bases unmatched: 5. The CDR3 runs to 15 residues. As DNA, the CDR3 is TGTGCCATCAGTGAGAGCCTAGCGGGAGAAAATGAGCAGTTCTTC. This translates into CAISESLAGENEQFF.

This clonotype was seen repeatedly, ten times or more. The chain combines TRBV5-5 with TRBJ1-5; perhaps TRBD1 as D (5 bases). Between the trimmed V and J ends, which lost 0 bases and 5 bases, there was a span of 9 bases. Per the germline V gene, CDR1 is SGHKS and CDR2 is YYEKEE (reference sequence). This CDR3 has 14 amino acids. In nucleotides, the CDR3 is TGTGCCAGCAGCTTGGGATTAGGGGATCAGCCCCAGCATTTT. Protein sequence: CASSLGLGDQPQHF.